This TCR beta chain derives from a study of blood T cells in healthy people across ages. Study observations and caveats: Investigators treated diversity estimates from one million T cells as underestimates. Using unsorted PBMCs precluded a conclusive naive versus antigen-experienced comparison.

Sample-barcoded 5' priming and a J-beta primer mix drove a second PCR of 7 to 11 cycles. In TCRdb, the 5' RACE reads were re-called with MiXCR into one record per CDR3 protein. Here the sample spans more than 1,400,000 distinct CDR3 sequences, 42% being singletons. The germline V gene has CDR1 SGHRS and CDR2 YFSETQ. The CDR3 loop spans 18 amino acids. Germline trimming cut 3 bases from V and 7 bases from J; bases unmatched to any gene: 18. Concerning this clonotype: Its antigen remains unidentified.

Extraction yielded at least 5.5 micrograms of total RNA per sample. The sample comprised blood. V usage is TRBV5-1 and J usage is TRBJ2-2, with TRBD2 matching 7 bases. The TCR comes from a woman younger than 35 in good health. CDR3 sequence (DNA): TGCGCCAGCAGCTCCTTCAACCGACTAGCCGGCTCAGGCGGGGAGCTGTTTTTT. It is translated as CASSSFNRLAGSGGELFF. The complete variable domain, with remaining parts taken from reference TRBV5-1 and TRBJ2-2, reads KAGVTQTPRYLIKTRGQQVTLSCSPISGHRSVSWYQQTPGQGLQFLFEYFSETQRNKGNFPGRFSGRQFSNSRSEMNVSTLELGDSALYLCASSSFNRLAGSGGELFFGEGSRLTVL.